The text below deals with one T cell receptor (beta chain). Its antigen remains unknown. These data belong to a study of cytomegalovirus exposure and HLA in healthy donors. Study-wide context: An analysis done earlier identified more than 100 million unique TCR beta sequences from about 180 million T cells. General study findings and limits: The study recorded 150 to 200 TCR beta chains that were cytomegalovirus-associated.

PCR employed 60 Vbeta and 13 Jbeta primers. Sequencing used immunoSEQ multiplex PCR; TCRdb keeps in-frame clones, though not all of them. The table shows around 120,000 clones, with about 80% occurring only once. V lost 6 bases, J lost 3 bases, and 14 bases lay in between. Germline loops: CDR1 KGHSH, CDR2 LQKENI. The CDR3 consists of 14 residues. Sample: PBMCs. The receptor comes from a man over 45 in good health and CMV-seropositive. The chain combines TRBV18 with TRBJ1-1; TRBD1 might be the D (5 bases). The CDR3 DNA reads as TGTGCCAGCTCCAACGGGCGGGGGGACACTGAAGCTTTCTTT. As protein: CASSNGRGDTEAFF.